The rows below give T cell receptor beta chains drawn from one sample of a study of cytomegalovirus exposure and HLA in healthy donors. Method: immunoSEQ multiplex PCR; TCRdb's copy keeps in-frame clones and lacks some. Its listing shows some 55,000 clones. Input material: PBMCs. The origin of the receptors is a woman aged 40 to 55 in good health and CMV-seronegative. CDR3s include the opening cysteine and the closing phenylalanine or tryptophan. A D gene is named only where the DNA matches it firmly.

D gene	V gene	J gene	CDR3 protein	CDR3 DNA
NA	TRBV5-1	TRBJ1-2	CASSLEGAGYTF	TGCGCCAGCAGCTTGGAAGGGGCTGGCTACACCTTC
NA	TRBV18	TRBJ2-6	CASSPYSSGANVLTF	TGTGCCAGCTCACCGTATAGTTCTGGGGCCAACGTCCTGACTTTC
TRBD1	TRBV6-5	TRBJ1-2	CASRWTGDSYGYTF	TGTGCCAGCAGGTGGACAGGGGATAGCTATGGCTACACCTTC
NA	TRBV10-3	TRBJ1-3	CAIGAQILSGNTIYF	TGTGCCATCGGTGCGCAGATTCTCTCTGGAAACACCATATATTTT
NA	TRBV2	TRBJ1-1	CASRDQGWAPEAFF	TGTGCCAGCAGGGACCAGGGATGGGCCCCTGAAGCTTTCTTT
NA	TRBV6-1	TRBJ2-5	CASRIQTSYETQYF	TGTGCCAGCAGAATCCAGACTAGTTACGAGACCCAGTACTTC
TRBD1	TRBV18	TRBJ1-4	CASSPQGTAGTTTNEKLFF	TGTGCCAGCTCACCCCAGGGGACAGCGGGTACTACAACTAATGAAAAACTGTTTTTT
NA	TRBV9	TRBJ2-1	CASSSRAAGGYNEQFF	TGTGCCAGCAGCTCCCGAGCGGCGGGCGGATACAATGAGCAGTTCTTC
NA	TRBV27	TRBJ1-3	CASSLVGGYGNTIYF	TGTGCCAGCAGTTTAGTAGGGGGATATGGAAACACCATATATTTT
TRBD2	TRBV28	TRBJ2-5	CASSWTSGSDQETQYF	TGTGCCAGCAGTTGGACTAGCGGGAGTGATCAAGAGACCCAGTACTTC
TRBD2	TRBV28	TRBJ2-1	CASLGTSGSRNEQFF	TGTGCCAGCTTGGGGACTAGCGGGAGTAGGAATGAGCAGTTCTTC
TRBD1	TRBV7-2	TRBJ1-2	CASSLAIAGTGGYTF	TGTGCCAGCAGCTTAGCGATCGCAGGGACAGGAGGCTACACCTTC
TRBD2	TRBV9	TRBJ2-3	CASSVVGSGSDTQYF	TGTGCCAGCAGCGTAGTGGGTAGCGGGAGCGATACGCAGTATTTT
NA	TRBV5-1	TRBJ2-1	CASSQGSPNNEQFF	TGCGCCAGTAGCCAGGGGAGTCCGAACAATGAGCAGTTCTTC
TRBD2	TRBV28	TRBJ2-7	CASSLQLARPYEQYF	TGTGCCAGCAGTCTCCAACTAGCGCGTCCCTACGAGCAGTACTTC
TRBD2	TRBV5-1	TRBJ2-3	CASSYGLAGGSKPDTQYF	TGCGCCAGCAGCTACGGACTAGCGGGAGGATCTAAACCAGATACGCAGTATTTT
NA	TRBV7-9	TRBJ1-4	CASSPLDTGPGEKLFF	TGTGCCAGCAGCCCTCTTGATACAGGGCCTGGCGAAAAACTGTTTTTT
NA	TRBV5-4	TRBJ1-3	CASSLDPVSSGNTIYF	TGTGCCAGCAGCTTGGATCCGGTTAGCTCTGGAAACACCATATATTTT
NA	TRBV5-6	TRBJ2-7	CASSYNTGLPSSYEQYF	TGTGCCAGCAGCTATAACACGGGACTTCCAAGCTCCTACGAGCAGTACTTC
NA	TRBV29-1	TRBJ1-1	CSVARGTGNTEAFF	TGCAGCGTTGCCAGGGGAACAGGGAACACTGAAGCTTTCTTT
NA	TRBV6-5	TRBJ2-5	CASHPAGRGFETQYF	TGTGCCAGCCACCCAGCGGGCAGGGGGTTTGAGACCCAGTACTTC